This is a list of T cell receptor beta chains from one sample in a study of neoadjuvant anti-PD-1 for oral cavity cancer. Produced via immunoSEQ multiplex PCR; TCRdb's table is partial and in-frame only. The sample has approximately 68,000 clones, about nine tenths seen once. The specimen comprised PBMCs, sampled after nivolumab (anti-PD-1) treatment. The source of these receptors is a person aged 35 to 85 with oral cavity squamous cell carcinoma. Both conserved end residues are part of each CDR3. A D gene is named only where the DNA matches it firmly. The size of a clone is reported for some rows only, either as once, few or many, or as a class for expanded clones.

J gene	clone size	D gene	V gene	CDR3 protein	CDR3 DNA
TRBJ1-2	.	.	TRBV7-2	CASSLALGAGGYTF	TGTGCCAGCAGCTTAGCACTGGGGGCAGGTGGCTACACCTTC
TRBJ1-4	.	TRBD1	TRBV5-4	CASSNPGQGTVEKLFF	TGTGCCAGCAGCAATCCGGGACAGGGGACGGTTGAAAAACTGTTTTTT
TRBJ2-7	once	TRBD2	TRBV4-2	CASSPMGGVAGGYEQYF	TGTGCCAGCAGCCCGATGGGCGGCGTAGCGGGGGGGTATGAGCAGTACTTC
TRBJ2-7	.	.	TRBV5-4	CASSIQGYEQYF	TGTGCCAGCAGCATACAGGGCTACGAGCAGTACTTC
TRBJ2-2	.	TRBD1	TRBV28	CASSPWDSLYTGELFF	TGTGCCAGCAGTCCATGGGACAGCCTCTACACCGGGGAGCTGTTTTTT
TRBJ2-7	.	TRBD2	TRBV9	CASSLSGASGNYEQYF	TGTGCCAGCAGCCTCAGCGGGGCTAGCGGGAATTACGAGCAGTACTTC
TRBJ2-3	.	.	TRBV7-5	CVRSLSRQGSKPTDTQYF	TGTGTCAGAAGCTTATCCCGACAGGGGTCTAAGCCCACAGATACGCAGTATTTT
TRBJ1-4	.	.	TRBV19	CASSASATNEKLFF	TGTGCCAGTAGTGCCAGTGCAACTAATGAAAAACTGTTTTTT
TRBJ2-7	.	.	TRBV5-1	CASSREGSPYEQYF	TGCGCCAGCAGCCGGGAAGGATCCCCCTACGAGCAGTACTTC
TRBJ1-5	.	.	TRBV6-6	CASKDQGGDNQPQHF	TGTGCCAGCAAAGACCAGGGAGGAGACAATCAGCCCCAGCATTTT
TRBJ2-7	.	TRBD1	TRBV11-2	CASSPGTGRYEQYF	TGTGCCAGTTCCCCCGGGACAGGGAGGTACGAGCAGTACTTC
TRBJ1-2	.	.	TRBV5-5	CASSRTTANYGYTF	TGTGCCAGCAGTCGTACAACTGCAAACTATGGCTACACCTTC
TRBJ2-3	.	TRBD1	TRBV4-1	CASSRSTGAITDTQYF	TGCGCCAGCAGCCGATCGACAGGGGCGATCACAGATACGCAGTATTTT
TRBJ1-2	.	TRBD1	TRBV5-5	CASSWPGTGYGYTF	TGTGCCAGCAGCTGGCCCGGGACAGGATATGGCTACACCTTC
TRBJ2-2	.	TRBD2	TRBV7-8	CASSLARLANTGELFF	TGTGCCAGCAGCTTAGCCCGACTAGCAAACACCGGGGAGCTGTTTTTT
TRBJ2-1	.	TRBD1	TRBV6-5	CASSSPGTGSYEQFF	TGTGCCAGCAGTTCCCCCGGGACAGGGTCATATGAGCAGTTCTTC
TRBJ2-3	.	TRBD2	TRBV11-2	CASSPGTSGRIATDTQYF	TGTGCCAGCAGCCCCGGGACTAGCGGGAGAATTGCCACAGATACGCAGTATTTT
TRBJ1-6	.	.	TRBV2	CASRRQANSPLHF	TGTGCCAGCAGGCGCCAGGCAAATTCACCCCTCCACTTT